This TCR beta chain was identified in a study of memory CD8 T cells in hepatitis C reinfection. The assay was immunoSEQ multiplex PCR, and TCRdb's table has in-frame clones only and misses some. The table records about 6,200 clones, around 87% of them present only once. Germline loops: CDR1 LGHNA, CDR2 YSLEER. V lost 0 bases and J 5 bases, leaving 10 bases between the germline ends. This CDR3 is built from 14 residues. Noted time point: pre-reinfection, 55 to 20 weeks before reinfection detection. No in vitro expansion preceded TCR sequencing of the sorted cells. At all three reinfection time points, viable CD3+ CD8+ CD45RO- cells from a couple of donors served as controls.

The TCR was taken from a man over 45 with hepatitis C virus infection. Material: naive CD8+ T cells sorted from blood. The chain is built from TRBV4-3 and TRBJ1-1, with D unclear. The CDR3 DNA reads TGCGCCAGCAGCCAAGAAGCCCGCGGTACTGAAGCTTTCTTT. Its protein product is CASSQEARGTEAFF.